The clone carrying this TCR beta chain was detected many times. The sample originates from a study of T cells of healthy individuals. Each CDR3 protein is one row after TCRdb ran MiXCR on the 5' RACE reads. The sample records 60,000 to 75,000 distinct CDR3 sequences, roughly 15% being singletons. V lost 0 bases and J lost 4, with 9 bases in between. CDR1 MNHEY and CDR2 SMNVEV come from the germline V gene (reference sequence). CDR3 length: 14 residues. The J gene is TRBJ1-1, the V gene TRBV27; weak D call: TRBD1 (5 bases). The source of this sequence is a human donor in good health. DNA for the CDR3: TGTGCCAGCAGTTTATCGCTCGGGGGCACTGAAGCTTTCTTT. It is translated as CASSLSLGGTEAFF.